The sample holds many counts of the clone carrying this T cell receptor beta chain. Its antigen is undetermined. At the time of active disease, bone marrow was collected from every patient. This CDR3 is built from 15 residues. Trimming removed 0 bases at V and 3 bases at J, with 12 bases between. Germline CDR1 and CDR2: SGHAT and FQNNGV. This sample was taken from a study of read filtering for tumor transcriptome and immune sequencing. Regarding the study as a whole: Without single-read clonotypes, shared clonotype proportions correlated more between IR-seq and RNA-seq. Sorted CD138-negative bone marrow cells were not purified T cells. RNA-seq captured clonotypes less deeply and reliably than IR-seq.

The library was built from about 400 ng RNA with molecular barcoded adaptors for alpha/delta and beta/gamma chains. From the reads, TCRdb called clonotypes with MiXCR, one entry per CDR3 protein. The sample has around 40,000 distinct CDR3 sequences; 12% are singletons. This sequence originates from a donor older than 35 with multiple myeloma. The source material was a population of CD138-negative cells sorted from bone marrow. This chain uses TRBV11-2 with TRBJ2-7; D is tentatively TRBD1 or TRBD2 (5 bases each). CDR3 coding DNA: TGTGCCAGCAGCTTAGATCGGGGCAGTTACTACGAGCAGTACTTC. It encodes CASSLDRGSYYEQYF. The full variable domain, its missing parts supplied by reference TRBV11-2 and TRBJ2-7, is EAGVAQSPRYKIIEKRQSVAFWCNPISGHATLYWYQQILGQGPKLLIQFQNNGVVDDSQLPKDRFSAERLKGVDSTLKIQPAKLEDSAVYLCASSLDRGSYYEQYFGPGTRLTVT.